This T cell receptor beta chain appears in the sequencing data of a study of blood T cells in healthy people across ages. For this clonotype: What it binds is not known.

Germline V gene sequence: CDR1 MNHEY, CDR2 SMNVEV (reference sequence). The CDR3 covers 16 residues. Between the trimmed V and J ends, which lost 2 bases and 0 bases, there was a span of 11 bases. Alongside a J-beta primer mix, a sample-barcoded 5' primer served in a second PCR lasting about 7 to 12 cycles. TCRdb itself ran the 5' RACE reads through MiXCR, one entry per CDR3 protein. This sample has some 900,000 distinct CDR3 sequences, with roughly 50% found just once. Points from the study as a whole: Unknown donor CMV status possibly confounded expanded clonotype changes.

The chain uses TRBV27 and TRBJ1-5; D might be TRBD1 (5 bases). This clonotype was obtained from a man under 40 in good health. Sequenced sample: blood. In nucleotides, the CDR3 is TGTGCCAGCAGTTTACAGGCAGGGAGTAGCAATCAGCCCCAGCATTTT. It codes for CASSLQAGSSNQPQHF.